Described below is a single T cell receptor beta chain sequence and its context. This clonotype showed up many times. The clone's antigen remains unknown. There are no base qualities to consult, and no much larger clone falls within one base. Reads for this sample came from an Illumina HiSeq 2500. Quantitative 5'-RACE with molecular barcodes was used to prepare TCR beta libraries. Per the original workflow: Disease-linked TCR variants were identified with a new computational method built on a probabilistic model of VDJ rearrangement. The public reads were reanalyzed by TCRdb: fastp trimming at Q25, MiXCR alignment, in-frame beta chains only. CDR3 protein sequences are deduplicated, and each keeps its most common genes and DNA. The V and J calls follow TCRdb's processing rather than the paper's. The sample has a few hundred thousand distinct CDR3 sequences on record, roughly a tenth of them singletons. The ten largest clones take up under 25% of the sample.

From the germline V gene (reference sequence), CDR1 is DFQATT and CDR2 is SNEGSKA. V is clipped by 5 bases and J by 2 bases, and the sequence between their germline boundaries is 12 bases long. Including the terminal cysteine and phenylalanine, the CDR3 comprises 13 residues. Of all the DNA, just the CDR3 is kept, 39 bases in frame from base 1. This record belongs to a study of CD8 T cells in ankylosing spondylitis (dated by TCRdb to the late 2010s). Turning to the overall study: The study set out to find disease-linked TCR variants by profiling T cell receptor beta repertoires in ankylosing spondylitis patients and healthy donors. The full study cohort was made up of approximately 27 ankylosing spondylitis patients and some 100 healthy donors. Peripheral blood samples were taken, and synovial fluid was additionally collected from ankylosing spondylitis patients. Study-wide conclusions, independent of this receptor: Blood from ankylosing spondylitis patients appeared to be characterized by a TCR beta motif composed of under ten highly homologous amino acid variants. The disease-linked clones showed a CD8+ phenotype and occurred at relatively low frequencies in peripheral blood. Significant enrichment of the disease-linked clones was reported in matched synovial fluid samples from ankylosing spondylitis patients. Some motif variants had previously been reported in the synovial fluid and blood of reactive arthritis patients, which suggests shared mechanisms of disease initiation.

The receptor was isolated from a male donor with ankylosing spondylitis or in good health (not recorded which). The V gene is TRBV20-1 and the J gene is TRBJ2-5; the best D guess is TRBD2, with 5 bases matching. The sample consisted of blood, either unsorted or a sorted T cell fraction (not recorded which). The bases read TGCAGTGCTGTGGGAGAGGGACAAGAGACCCAGTACTTC. This encodes CSAVGEGQETQYF.